The rows below give T cell receptor beta chains drawn from one sample of a study of cytomegalovirus exposure and HLA in healthy donors. Repertoires were generated with immunoSEQ multiplex PCR, while TCRdb's copy carries only in-frame clones and drops some. This sample's table reports roughly 79,000 clones. Sequenced: PBMCs. Receptors were obtained from a man aged 25-45 years in good health and CMV-seronegative. CDR3s include the opening cysteine and the closing phenylalanine or tryptophan. The D gene is left open where the match is weak.

v_call	j_call	d_call	cdr3_nt	cdr3_aa
TRBV5-4	TRBJ2-7	TRBD2	TGTGCCAGCAGCTTGGGGCTAGCGGGAGGGCGTCACGAGCAGTACTTC	CASSLGLAGGRHEQYF
TRBV27	TRBJ1-3	-	TGTGCCAGCAGTTTATTCCGTGGAAACACCATATATTTT	CASSLFRGNTIYF
TRBV5-1	TRBJ2-2	-	TGCGCCAGCAGCGGGACAGCGGGGGCCCAAGTCGGGGAGCTGTTTTTT	CASSGTAGAQVGELFF
TRBV5-1	TRBJ2-5	-	TGCGCCAGCAGCTTGGTGGGCAGGTCGGAGACCCAGTACTTC	CASSLVGRSETQYF
TRBV6-6	TRBJ2-2	-	TGTGCCAGCTCTTGGCGGTTTACCGGGGAGCTGTTTTTT	CASSWRFTGELFF
TRBV5-4	TRBJ2-1	TRBD2	TGTGCCAGCAGCTTGTGGGGGGGATTCGAGCCGCAGTTCTTC	CASSLWGGFEPQFF
TRBV18	TRBJ1-1	-	TGTGCCAGCTCATCGGACAGATTCGGCACTGAAGCTTTCTTT	CASSSDRFGTEAFF
TRBV15	TRBJ2-2	-	TGTGCCACCAGCAGAGATTTGTGGCAGTCGAACACCGGGGAGCTGTTTTTT	CATSRDLWQSNTGELFF
TRBV7-7	TRBJ2-5	-	TGTGCTAGCAGCCCCGGCCCGGCAGGGGCGGTGACCCAGTACTTC	CASSPGPAGAVTQYF
TRBV6-5	TRBJ2-7	TRBD2	TGTGCCAGCAGTTACGCGGGAGGCGCCTACGAGCAGTACTTC	CASSYAGGAYEQYF
TRBV6-5	TRBJ1-2	-	TGTGCCAGCAGTTACGGGCTTAACTATGGCTACACCTTC	CASSYGLNYGYTF
TRBV4-3	TRBJ1-1	-	TGCGCCAGCAGCCAAGGGCAGGGGCGCGGAGCTTTCTTT	CASSQGQGRGAFF
TRBV11-1	TRBJ2-7	TRBD2	TGTGCCAGCAGCTTAGCTGGACTAGCTGAGTACGAGCAGTACTTC	CASSLAGLAEYEQYF
TRBV13	TRBJ1-3	-	TGTGCCAGCAGCTTCCTGGAGGTCCACTCTGGAAACACCATATATTTT	CASSFLEVHSGNTIYF
TRBV12-2	TRBJ2-7	-	TGTGCAAGTCGCTTAGCTCTGACCAAGACACCCGACGAGCAGTACTTC	CASRLALTKTPDEQYF
TRBV7-7	TRBJ2-2	-	TGTGCCAGCAGCTTAGAGTCCCTAGCCCTAGCCGGGGAGCTGTTTTTT	CASSLESLALAGELFF
TRBV6-5	TRBJ1-2	-	TGTGCCAGCAGTTACCTACTGGACTATGGCTACACCTTC	CASSYLLDYGYTF
TRBV4-2	TRBJ1-5	-	TGTGCCAGCAGCCAAGAGTTAGTGGGCCCGTTTCTCAATCAGCCCCAGCATTTT	CASSQELVGPFLNQPQHF
TRBV19	TRBJ2-5	TRBD2	TGTGCCAGTAGTTCCCGACTAGCGGGCCGGGGGGAGACCCAGTACTTC	CASSSRLAGRGETQYF
TRBV5-1	TRBJ1-5	TRBD1	TGCGCCAGCAGCTTAGGTCCCGGGACAGGGAATACCCAGCCCCAGCATTTT	CASSLGPGTGNTQPQHF
TRBV27	TRBJ2-1	-	TGTGCCAGCATGAGGCGTAGCTCCTACAATGAGCAGTTCTTC	CASMRRSSYNEQFF
TRBV6-5	TRBJ1-2	-	TGTGCCAGCAGTTCCGCGTTGTCGAATGGCTACACCTTC	CASSSALSNGYTF
TRBV5-4	TRBJ1-4	TRBD1	TGTGCCAGCAGCATCCGGGACAGGGGTCGGGAAAAACTGTTTTTT	CASSIRDRGREKLFF
TRBV6-1	TRBJ1-2	TRBD1	TGTGCCAGCATTAACCGACAGGGACGGAACTATGGCTACACCTTC	CASINRQGRNYGYTF
TRBV5-6	TRBJ2-3	TRBD2	TGTGCCAGCAGCCCGGAGGGCGGGGGAGGCACAGATACGCAGTATTTT	CASSPEGGGGTDTQYF